The 19 T cell receptor beta chains listed next were all sequenced from one sample in a study of T cell changes during pregnancy in multiple sclerosis. The repertoire was sequenced with immunoSEQ multiplex PCR; TCRdb's copy has only in-frame clones and lacks some. The sample holds about 61,000 clones, 85% to 90% seen once. The sample was peripheral blood, taken in the first trimester of pregnancy. These receptors were obtained from a female donor in good health, enrolled as a control in a pregnancy study.

The chain recombines TRBV7-9 with TRBJ2-2; D gene ambiguous. Trimming left V 5 bases short and J 6 bases short, with 7 bases between. Germline V gene data show CDR1 as SEHNR and CDR2 as FQNEAQ (reference sequence). This CDR3 region has 12 residues. CDR3 region: CASSPPAGELFF. DNA for the CDR3: TGTGCCAGCAGCCCCCCGGCCGGGGAGCTGTTTTTT.

The chain is built from TRBV6-6 and TRBJ1-6; 10 nucleotides agree with TRBD1. The junction had 5 bases not matched to a gene; V was cut back by 2 bases and J by 10 bases. The CDR3 runs 15 residues. Looked up from germline, CDR1 is MNHNY and CDR2 is SVGAGI (reference sequence). CDR3 sequence (DNA): TGTGCCAGCAGTTACCTGGACAGGGGGAACTCACCCCTCCACTTT. Its protein product is CASSYLDRGNSPLHF.

The J gene is TRBJ2-7, the V gene TRBV5-1; 11 bases align to TRBD1. Germline loops: CDR1 SGHRS, CDR2 YFSETQ. The CDR3 length is 15 residues. V dropped 5 bases and J dropped 5; count of bases not matched to a gene: 9. The DNA for the CDR3 is TGCGCCAGCAGTTTAGGGACAGGGGGTCCCCACGAGCAGTACTTC. Translated, it gives CASSLGTGGPHEQYF.

This sequence joins TRBV7-3 and TRBJ2-2; TRBD1 matches at 10 bases. The ends lost 3 bases at V and 5 bases at J; junction bases unmatched: 3. Germline assignment: CDR1 SGHTA and CDR2 FQGTGA. This CDR3 is built from 15 residues. The CDR3 is CASSFRDRGTGELFF. In nucleotides, the CDR3 is TGTGCCAGCAGCTTCCGGGACAGGGGAACCGGGGAGCTGTTTTTT.

This clone was seen just once. This chain connects TRBV7-9 to TRBJ2-7; 9 nucleotides line up with TRBD1. CDR1 and CDR2 (germline): SEHNR, FQNEAQ (reference sequence). The junction had 11 bases not matched to a gene; V was cut back by 1 base and J by 1 base. The CDR3 runs 18 residues. CDR3 in amino acids: CASSLGRGQGLLSYEQYF. The CDR3 DNA reads as TGTGCCAGCAGCTTAGGTCGTGGACAGGGGTTGCTTTCCTACGAGCAGTACTTC.

V usage is TRBV7-6 and J usage is TRBJ2-3, with 8 positions matching TRBD1. J gave up 1 base and V 0 bases, and 3 bases lay outside the gene matches. Germline V CDR1 and CDR2: SGHVS, FNYEAQ. The CDR3 length is 16 residues. The CDR3 DNA reads as TGTGCCAGCAGCTTAGCGGGGACAGGAGGCACAGATACGCAGTATTTT. Translation: CASSLAGTGGTDTQYF.

This chain uses TRBV4-1 with TRBJ2-1; 8 bases are a match to TRBD2. Losses at the gene ends were 4 bases for V and 6 bases for J; bases not matched to a gene: 17. Germline V gives CDR1 MGHRA, CDR2 YSYEKL. This CDR3 is 18 amino acids long. In nucleotides, the CDR3 is TGCGCCAGCAGCCCGGGCCCCCGGGGGGGCCGGTTTGGCAATGAGCAGTTCTTC. It translates to CASSPGPRGGRFGNEQFF.

This chain uses TRBV30 with TRBJ2-2, with 8 bases fitting TRBD1. Unmatched junction bases numbered 9, after V lost 5 bases and J lost 4 bases. Per the germline V gene, CDR1 is GTSNPN and CDR2 is SVGIG (reference sequence). The CDR3 is made up of 15 amino acids. The DNA for the CDR3 is TGTGCCTGGCGTAACAGGGGGGCGGCCACCGGGGAGCTGTTTTTT. Its protein product is CAWRNRGAATGELFF.

In its sample, this clone was seen once. The rearrangement links TRBV10-3 to TRBJ1-1; D is perhaps TRBD1 (6 bases). The V gene lost 10 bases and the J gene lost 0 bases, with 18 bases spanning the gap. CDR3 length equals 15 residues. Germline CDR1 is ENHRY and CDR2 is SYGVKD. This CDR3 reads CATQPVDRLNTEAFF. CDR3 nucleotide sequence: TGTGCCACGCAACCCGTCGACAGGTTGAACACTGAAGCTTTCTTT.

V usage is TRBV9 and J usage is TRBJ2-3, with D maybe TRBD2 (6 bases). This CDR3 region has 14 residues. Trimming left V 4 bases short and J 4 bases short, with 13 bases between. Looked up from germline, CDR1 is SGDLS and CDR2 is YYNGEE. The CDR3 region has the DNA TGTGCCAGCAGCTCCTCAACTAGCCCAGATACGCAGTATTTT. Translated: CASSSSTSPDTQYF.

CDR3 DNA: TGTGCCAGCAGCGTAGGGGGACAGGGAATCGAGCAGTTCTTC. Protein product: CASSVGGQGIEQFF. The chain carries TRBV9 and TRBJ2-1, with TRBD1 matching over 9 bases. Germline trimming cut 0 bases from V and 10 bases from J; bases unmatched to any gene: 5. The CDR3 covers 14 residues. Per the germline V gene, CDR1 is SGDLS and CDR2 is YYNGEE.

The genes are TRBV25-1 and TRBJ1-6; no reliable D call. The V gene's germline CDR1 is MGHDK and CDR2 SYGVNS. There are 15 residues in the CDR3. The V end was cut by 6 bases, the J end by 9 bases, with 18 bases between. The DNA for the CDR3 is TGTGCCAGCAGGACTCCAGACGGGATGGGTTCACCCCTCCACTTT. The encoded protein is CASRTPDGMGSPLHF.

The J gene is TRBJ1-2, the V gene TRBV4-3; D unresolved. The ends were cut back, 1 base at V and 4 bases at J, with 13 bases in the middle. The germline CDR1 and CDR2 sequences are LGHNA and YSLEER. The CDR3 consists of 15 residues. Here the CDR3 reads CASSQGRFGVYGYTF. The CDR3 nucleotides read TGCGCCAGCAGCCAAGGGAGGTTTGGGGTCTATGGCTACACCTTC.

This chain links TRBV6-4 with TRBJ2-3; perhaps TRBD2 as D (5 bases). Germline loops: CDR1 MRHNA, CDR2 SNTAGT. V was trimmed by 6 bases and J by 6 bases, leaving 13 bases between them. This CDR3 has 13 residues. CDR3 in DNA: TGTGCCAGCAGCGCCCTAGAGGGTGATACGCAGTATTTT. Amino acid sequence: CASSALEGDTQYF.

The rearrangement joins TRBV4-1 to TRBJ2-5; D not resolved. CDR1 MGHRA and CDR2 YSYEKL come from the germline V gene. The CDR3 sequence is 15 residues long. Trimming pared 1 base from V and 2 bases from J, leaving 11 bases between. The CDR3 DNA follows: TGCGCCAGCAGCCAAGTTGGTTCCGGTCAAGAGACCCAGTACTTC. Protein product: CASSQVGSGQETQYF.

The chain couples TRBV29-1 to TRBJ2-7; TRBD1 might be the D (5 bases). This CDR3 has 13 residues. V gave up 3 bases and J gave up 2 bases, with 11 bases separating them. Germline loops: CDR1 SQVTM, CDR2 ANQGSEA. CDR3 DNA: TGCAGCGTTGAGGCAGGGTGGGCCTACGAGCAGTACTTC. This translates into CSVEAGWAYEQYF.

This clone was found a few times. The CDR3 is CASSDLGQSNYGYTF. CDR3 DNA sequence: TGTGCCAGCAGTGATTTGGGGCAATCTAACTATGGCTACACCTTC. The rearrangement links TRBV2 to TRBJ1-2, with a possible D match to TRBD1 (5 bases). The V end lost 3 bases, the J end lost 0 bases, and 11 bases lay between the germline ends. CDR1 and CDR2 (germline): SNHLY, FYNNEI. This CDR3 region has 15 residues.

The J gene is TRBJ2-7, the V gene TRBV2; 11 nucleotides agree with TRBD2. V gave up 3 bases and J gave up 3 bases; unmatched junction bases: 4. CDR1 and CDR2 (germline): SNHLY, FYNNEI. The CDR3 runs to 15 residues. The CDR3 sequence: CASSEVLAGGYEQYF. CDR3 bases: TGTGCCAGCAGTGAGGTTCTAGCGGGAGGCTACGAGCAGTACTTC.

This clone has a single count. This chain connects TRBV9 to TRBJ1-1; 8 nucleotides line up with TRBD1. V lost 2 bases to trimming and J lost 1 base; unmatched junction nucleotides: 4. Germline CDR1 is SGDLS and CDR2 is YYNGEE. The CDR3 covers 15 residues. The CDR3 protein is CASSVSGTGNTEAFF. The CDR3 DNA reads as TGTGCCAGCAGCGTCTCCGGGACAGGGAACACTGAAGCTTTCTTT.